This T cell receptor beta chain was profiled in a study of blood T cell repertoires in COVID-19. Study-level background: The United States, Italy and Spain were the sources of the acute and convalescent COVID-19 samples. Sources were T cells, B-cell-depleted T cells, or PBMCs; the material itself was cDNA or gDNA.

The CDR3 runs 13 residues. V lost 6 bases to trimming and J lost 1 base, with 9 bases between them. Germline values: CDR1 MRHNA, CDR2 SNTAGT. Seattle cases were enrolled at active infection and followed longitudinally. Methods used by the authors: Using reference gene primer amplification, nucleated cell counts were estimated. Using immunoSEQ multiplex PCR, the repertoire was profiled, and TCRdb retains in-frame clones only, with some absent. The DNA gave D and trimming, while V, J and clone size come from that table. The sample contains hundreds of thousands of clones, approximately 86% of which appear only once.

This clonotype was sampled from a woman aged 70-85 years with COVID-19, enrolled during active disease. The sample taken for sequencing was peripheral blood. The genes are TRBV6-4 and TRBJ2-5; a possible D gene is TRBD1 (6 bases). The CDR3 bases are TGTGCCAGCAGCAGGGGACCCCAAGAGACCCAGTACTTC. Translating gives CASSRGPQETQYF.